This T cell receptor (beta chain) was recovered during a study of radiotherapy plus CTLA-4 blockade in lung cancer. Overall study: Objective responses were observed in around 17% of patients, and disease control was achieved by approximately 30%.

Produced via immunoSEQ multiplex PCR; TCRdb's table is partial and in-frame only. Here the sample spans about 40,000 clones, approximately 83% being singletons. The CDR3 is 16 amino acids. Trimming removed 5 bases from V and 0 bases from J, with 13 bases in between. Per germline, CDR1 SEHNR and CDR2 FQNEAQ (reference sequence). The table lists this clone with a count of one. Its antigen remains unidentified. Study results and caveats: Strongest reported response predictors: early blood clone changes and post-radiation interferon-beta. Among blood TCR repertoires after radiotherapy plus ipilimumab, tumor-derived clones expanded.

The sample consisted of peripheral blood, taken from a patient treated with radiotherapy plus ipilimumab. The TCR originated in a human donor with non-small cell lung cancer whose response to radiotherapy plus ipilimumab could not be evaluated. This chain joins TRBV7-9 and TRBJ2-2; a weak D match, TRBD1 (5 bases). The CDR3 loop reads CASSLDPGSNTGELFF. CDR3 DNA sequence: TGTGCCAGCAGCCTAGACCCAGGGTCGAACACCGGGGAGCTGTTTTTT.